Presented here are 2 T cell receptor beta chains from one specimen sequenced in a study of blood T cells in healthy people across ages. Primed by a sample-barcoded 5' primer and a J-beta primer mix, a second PCR proceeded for 7 to 11 cycles. MiXCR, run by TCRdb on the 5' RACE reads, gives a single entry per CDR3 protein. The sample lists roughly 1,800,000 distinct CDR3 sequences; roughly 49% were seen once. The sequenced material came from blood. All receptors come from a woman aged 40 to 50 in good health.

A note on this clonotype: Relative to the germline gene, one junction end is altered; a read error may explain this. CDR3 bases: TGTGCCAGCAGTTACTGGGGCAGGGGCCCTGAAACTTTCTTT. Its protein is CASSYWGRGPETFF. The chain has TRBV6-5 and TRBJ1-1, with D tentatively TRBD1 (6 bases). Germline lookup yields CDR1 MNHEY and CDR2 SVGAGI. The CDR3 covers 14 residues.

The chain combines TRBV12-3 or TRBV12-4 with TRBJ2-1; TRBD2 aligns across 7 bases. Trimming removed 5 bases from V and 3 bases from J; junction bases left unmatched: 7. The CDR3 spans 15 residues. The CDR3 loop reads CASSQPGGNYNEQFF. The DNA for the CDR3 is TGTGCCAGCAGTCAGCCCGGGGGGAACTACAATGAGCAGTTCTTC.